Listed here is a single T cell receptor (beta chain). The germline CDR1 and CDR2 sequences are SGHVS and FNYEAQ. V was pared by 5 bases and J by 8 bases, with 21 bases between. The CDR3 loop spans 15 amino acids. Original methodology: Counts of nucleated cells, estimated from reference gene primer amplification, were obtained. Sequencing used immunoSEQ multiplex PCR; TCRdb keeps in-frame clones, though not all of them. V and J calls and clone size follow that table, whereas D and trimming were derived from the DNA. The table includes some 93,000 clones, about 85% detected once. This specimen belongs to a study of blood T cell repertoires in COVID-19. Turning to the study itself: Collection of acute and convalescent COVID-19 samples took place in the United States, Italy and Spain.

The sample comprised peripheral blood. The TCR sequence derives from a human donor in a cohort sampled during active COVID-19. The chain employs TRBV7-6 and TRBJ1-2; D ambiguous. The CDR3 nucleotides are TGTGCCAGCAGCGCCCTCAATACTGGGTCAGGAGGCTACACCTTC. The encoded protein is CASSALNTGSGGYTF.